These 20 T cell receptor beta chains share one sample of origin, sequenced in a study of CD8 T cells in ankylosing spondylitis. Study outcomes and limitations: For ankylosing spondylitis blood, a TCR beta motif of 7 to 9 highly homologous variants appeared characteristic.

Antigens of these TCRs are unknown. TCRdb re-derived calls from the 5' RACE reads in MiXCR, one entry per CDR3 protein. The sample contains about 440,000 distinct CDR3 sequences, more than 15% of which appear only once. Sequencing was performed on blood, either unsorted or a sorted T cell fraction (not recorded which). The receptors were gathered from a male donor with ankylosing spondylitis.

This clonotype showed up just a few times. V and J are TRBV5-1 and TRBJ2-3, with D maybe TRBD2 (6 bases). The germline gives CDR1 SGHRS, CDR2 YFSETQ. V lost 0 bases and J 0 bases, leaving 14 bases between the germline ends. The CDR3 contains 17 residues. The CDR3 DNA reads as TGCGCCAGCAGCTTGGGCGGGACGGCAATTAGCACAGATACGCAGTATTTT. This translates into CASSLGGTAISTDTQYF.

The J gene is TRBJ2-5, the V gene TRBV5-1; D possibly corresponds to TRBD2 (5 bases). The CDR3 length is 14 residues. Germline loops: CDR1 SGHRS, CDR2 YFSETQ. Trimming shortened V by 5 bases and J by 5 bases, and 16 bases separated the two germline ends. The CDR3 DNA reads as TGCGCCAGCAGTCCCCCTACTAGAGACGAGACCCAGTACTTC. Translated: CASSPPTRDETQYF.

The chain combines TRBV30 with TRBJ1-2, with D tentatively TRBD1 (5 bases). CDR3 length: 16 amino acids. Per germline, CDR1 GTSNPN and CDR2 SVGIG (reference sequence). V lost 0 bases and J lost 4, with 18 bases in between. This CDR3 is CAWSVGRPLGAYGYTF. The CDR3 coding sequence is TGTGCCTGGAGTGTAGGACGACCCCTCGGGGCCTATGGCTACACCTTC.

V gene TRBV6-2 or TRBV6-3 combines with J gene TRBJ2-1; 10 bases agree with TRBD2. The CDR3 has 14 residues. The germline gives CDR1 MNHEY, CDR2 SVGEGT. Trimming removed 7 bases from V and 4 bases from J; junction bases left unmatched: 4. Written as DNA, the CDR3 is TGTGCCAGCAAGAGCGGGAGGGGGTACAATGAGCAGTTCTTC. It translates to CASKSGRGYNEQFF.

This clonotype was counted a few times. The genes are TRBV14 and TRBJ2-1; D unclear. The CDR3 has 11 residues. Germline V lookup: CDR1 SGHDN, CDR2 FVKESK. V was trimmed by 4 bases and J by 10 bases, leaving 8 bases between them. The CDR3 reads CASSPSREQFF. DNA of the CDR3: TGTGCCAGCAGCCCCTCTCGGGAGCAGTTCTTC.

CDR3 in DNA: TGTGCCAGCTCACCGAGGCGGGAGAACCTTAAGTGGTACTTC. It encodes CASSPRRENLKWYF. This rearrangement joins TRBV18 to TRBJ2-4; 7 bases map to TRBD2. The CDR3 totals 14 residues. Trimming cost V 3 bases and J 15 bases; bases outside gene matches: 14. Germline CDR1 is KGHSH and CDR2 is LQKENI.

The chain combines TRBV7-8 with TRBJ2-2; 7 bases align to TRBD2. The CDR3 runs 14 residues. Germline-derived CDR1 and CDR2 are SGHVS and FQNEAQ. The J segment lost 8 bases and the V segment lost 5 bases, leaving 8 bases of the junction unmatched. CDR3: CASSPNAGRGELFF. CDR3 sequence (DNA): TGTGCCAGCAGCCCTAACGCCGGGAGGGGGGAGCTGTTTTTT.

This rearrangement joins TRBV19 to TRBJ2-3; D gene unclear. V lost 9 bases and J 7 bases, leaving 23 bases between the germline ends. The CDR3 sequence is 15 residues long. CDR1 is LNHDA and CDR2 is SQIVND in the germline V gene (reference sequence). The CDR3: CAREHRRVSIHTQYF. The CDR3 region has the DNA TGTGCCAGGGAACACCGAAGAGTCTCCATCCATACGCAGTATTTT.

This clonotype was detected ten times or more. The rearrangement links TRBV24-1 to TRBJ2-1; 8 nucleotides line up with TRBD1. V shed 4 bases, J shed 1 base, and the junction held 5 bases outside the gene matches. The CDR3 sequence is 16 residues long. The germline V gene encodes CDR1 KGHDR and CDR2 SFDVKD. CDR3 nucleotides: TGTGCCACCAGTGACACCGGGACAGGTTCCTACAATGAGCAGTTCTTC. Translating it yields CATSDTGTGSYNEQFF.

This clonotype turned up a few times. The rearrangement joins TRBV6-6 to TRBJ1-1; D is ambiguous. The CDR3 has 13 residues. V was shortened by 5 bases and J by 2 bases, with 9 bases between the two germline ends. CDR1 and CDR2 (germline): MNHNY, SVGAGI (reference sequence). In DNA form, the CDR3 reads TGTGCCAGCAGTCCCGACACAAACACTGAAGCTTTCTTT. Encoded protein: CASSPDTNTEAFF.

The CDR3 region has the DNA TGCAGTGCTCGGGACAGGGACGAAAAACTGTTTTTT. As protein: CSARDRDEKLFF. The V and J genes are TRBV20-1 and TRBJ1-4; 9 bases match TRBD1. In germline, CDR1 is DFQATT, CDR2 SNEGSKA (reference sequence). This CDR3 has 12 amino acids. The V and J ends lost 5 bases and 8 bases, in that order; junction bases with no gene match: 3.

There are a few counts of this clonotype. The CDR3 sequence is CASRWGEDGYTF. Written as DNA, the CDR3 is TGTGCCAGCAGATGGGGAGAAGATGGCTACACCTTC. The chain uses TRBV12-3 or TRBV12-4 and TRBJ1-2; the D is unclear. The germline V and J ends were trimmed by 6 bases and 6 bases, with 11 bases remaining between them. The length of the CDR3 is 12 residues.

The chain has TRBV12-3 or TRBV12-4 and TRBJ2-4; a possible D gene is TRBD2 (6 bases). V lost 3 bases and J lost 1, with 19 bases in between. The length of the CDR3 is 18 residues. This CDR3 is CASSFSVSGGMAKNIQYF. CDR3 nucleotides: TGTGCCAGCAGTTTTTCAGTTTCCGGGGGAATGGCCAAAAACATTCAGTACTTC.

This clonotype was recorded many times. The chain has TRBV20-1 and TRBJ1-1; 7 bases align to TRBD1. Trimming cost V 2 bases and J 1 base; bases outside gene matches: 7. The germline CDR1 and CDR2 sequences are DFQATT and SNEGSKA (reference sequence). The CDR3 runs 15 residues. The CDR3 loop is CSARMTGRGNTEAFF. The CDR3 DNA reads as TGCAGTGCTAGAATGACAGGGCGAGGGAACACTGAAGCTTTCTTT.

This rearrangement joins TRBV12-3 or TRBV12-4 to TRBJ2-3; 8 bases are a match to TRBD1. The J segment lost 3 bases and the V segment lost 6 bases, leaving 5 bases of the junction unmatched. The CDR3 runs 14 residues. The CDR3 DNA reads as TGTGCCAGCAGCAATACAGGGGGAACAGATACGCAGTATTTT. As protein: CASSNTGGTDTQYF.

This clonotype was counted a few times. The gene calls are TRBV6-1 and TRBJ1-5; D gene uncertain. This CDR3 contains 15 residues. Trimming pared 2 bases from V and 3 bases from J, leaving 11 bases between. CDR1 and CDR2 from the germline V gene are MNHNS and SASEGT. The CDR3 coding sequence is TGTGCCAGCAGTGAAATAGGGTTTCCCAATCAGCCCCAGCATTTT. Its translation: CASSEIGFPNQPQHF.

This sequence joins TRBV6-1 and TRBJ1-1; D is unresolved. The length of the CDR3 is 14 residues. V was cut by 5 bases and J by 3 bases, with 13 bases left in between. Looked up from germline, CDR1 is MNHNS and CDR2 is SASEGT. CDR3 sequence: CASSPTSPDTEAFF. The CDR3 DNA follows: TGTGCCAGCAGTCCGACCTCCCCGGACACTGAAGCTTTCTTT.

The chain has TRBV6-5 and TRBJ1-2; no clear D. CDR3 length equals 13 residues. The germline V and J ends were trimmed by 4 bases and 4 bases, with 10 bases remaining between them. Germline assignment: CDR1 MNHEY and CDR2 SVGAGI. The CDR3 nucleotides are TGTGCCAGCAGTTCCTTGAAGGGCTATGGCTACACCTTC. It encodes CASSSLKGYGYTF.

This rearrangement joins TRBV20-1 to TRBJ1-3; no clear D. This CDR3 is 14 amino acids long. V was shortened by 0 bases and J by 3 bases, with 9 bases between the two germline ends. CDR1 DFQATT and CDR2 SNEGSKA come from the germline V gene (reference sequence). The CDR3 sequence: CSARDRAVGNTIYF. In DNA, the CDR3 is TGCAGTGCTAGAGATAGGGCAGTTGGAAACACCATATATTTT.

This clonotype was picked up a small number of times. The J gene is TRBJ1-1, the V gene TRBV29-1; D gene uncertain. The CDR3 totals 15 residues. Germline V lookup: CDR1 SQVTM, CDR2 ANQGSEA. V was trimmed by 4 bases and J by 0 bases, leaving 15 bases between them. In DNA, the CDR3 is TGCAGCGTTGGAACTTTGGGCACAGTGAACACTGAAGCTTTCTTT. This translates into CSVGTLGTVNTEAFF.